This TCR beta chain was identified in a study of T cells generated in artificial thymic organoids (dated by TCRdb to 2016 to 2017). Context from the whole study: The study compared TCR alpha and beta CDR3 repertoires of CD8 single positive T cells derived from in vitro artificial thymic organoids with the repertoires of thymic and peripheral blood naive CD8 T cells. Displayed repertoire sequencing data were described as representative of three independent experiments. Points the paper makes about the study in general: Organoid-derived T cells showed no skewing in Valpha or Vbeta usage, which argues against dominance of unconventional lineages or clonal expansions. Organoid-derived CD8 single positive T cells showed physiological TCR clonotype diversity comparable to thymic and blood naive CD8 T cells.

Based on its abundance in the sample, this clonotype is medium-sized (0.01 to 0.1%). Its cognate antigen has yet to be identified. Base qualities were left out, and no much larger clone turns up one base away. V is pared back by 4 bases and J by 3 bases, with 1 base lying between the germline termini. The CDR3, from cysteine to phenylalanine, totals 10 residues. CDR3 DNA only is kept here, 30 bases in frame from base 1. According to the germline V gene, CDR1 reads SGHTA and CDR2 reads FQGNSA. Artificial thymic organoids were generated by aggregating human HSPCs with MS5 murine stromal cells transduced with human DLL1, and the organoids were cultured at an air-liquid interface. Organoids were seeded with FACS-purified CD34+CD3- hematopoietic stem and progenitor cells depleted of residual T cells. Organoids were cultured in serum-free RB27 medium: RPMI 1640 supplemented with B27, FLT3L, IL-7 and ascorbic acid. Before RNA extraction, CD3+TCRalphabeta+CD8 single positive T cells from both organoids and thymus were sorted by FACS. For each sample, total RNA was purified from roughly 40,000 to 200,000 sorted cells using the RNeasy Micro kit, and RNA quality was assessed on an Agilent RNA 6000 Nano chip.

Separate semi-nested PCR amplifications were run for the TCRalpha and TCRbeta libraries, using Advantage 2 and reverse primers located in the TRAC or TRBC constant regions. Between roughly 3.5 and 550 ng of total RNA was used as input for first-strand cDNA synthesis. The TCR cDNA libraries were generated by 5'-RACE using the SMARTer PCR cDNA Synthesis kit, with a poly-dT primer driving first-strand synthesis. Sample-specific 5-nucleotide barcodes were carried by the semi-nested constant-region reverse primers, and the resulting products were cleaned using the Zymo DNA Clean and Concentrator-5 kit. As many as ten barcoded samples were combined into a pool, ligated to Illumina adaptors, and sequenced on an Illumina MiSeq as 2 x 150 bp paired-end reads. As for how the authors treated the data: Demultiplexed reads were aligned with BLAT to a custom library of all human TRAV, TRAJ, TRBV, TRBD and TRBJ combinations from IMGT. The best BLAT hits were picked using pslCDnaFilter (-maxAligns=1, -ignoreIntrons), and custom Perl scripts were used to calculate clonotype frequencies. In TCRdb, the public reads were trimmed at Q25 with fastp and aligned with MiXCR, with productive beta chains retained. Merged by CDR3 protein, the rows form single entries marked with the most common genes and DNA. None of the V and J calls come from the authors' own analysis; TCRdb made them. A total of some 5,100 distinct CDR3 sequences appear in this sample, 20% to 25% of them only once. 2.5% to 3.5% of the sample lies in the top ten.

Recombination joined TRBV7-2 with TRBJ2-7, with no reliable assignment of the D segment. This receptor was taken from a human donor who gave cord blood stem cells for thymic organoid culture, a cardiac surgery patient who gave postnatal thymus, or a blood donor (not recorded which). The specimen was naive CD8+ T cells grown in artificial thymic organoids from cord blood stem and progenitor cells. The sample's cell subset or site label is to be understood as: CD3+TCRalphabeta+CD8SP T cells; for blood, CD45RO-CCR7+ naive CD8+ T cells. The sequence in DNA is TGTGCCAGCAGCTACTACGAGCAGTACTTC. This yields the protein CASSYYEQYF. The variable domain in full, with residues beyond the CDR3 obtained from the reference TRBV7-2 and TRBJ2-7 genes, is GAGVSQSPSNKVTEKGKDVELRCDPISGHTALYWYRQSLGQGLEFLIYFQGNSAPDKSGLPSDRFSAERTGGSVSTLTIQRTQQEDSAVYLCASSYYEQYFGPGTRLTVT.